What follows is one TCR beta chain and its context. This specimen comes from a study of cytomegalovirus exposure and HLA in healthy donors. PCR primers comprised 60 Vbeta and 13 Jbeta primers. Repertoires were generated with immunoSEQ multiplex PCR, while TCRdb's copy carries only in-frame clones and drops some. The table lists about 150,000 clones, over 75% of them singletons. This receptor was taken from a man aged 40-49 years in good health and CMV-seronegative. Sequencing used PBMCs.

This CDR3 reads CASQEGENSPLHF. As DNA, the CDR3 is TGTGCCAGCCAAGAAGGGGAAAATTCACCCCTCCACTTT. V is TRBV6-6 and J is TRBJ1-6; D perhaps matches TRBD1 (5 bases). CDR1 is MNHNY, CDR2 SVGAGI, per germline (reference sequence). The CDR3 covers 13 residues. V dropped 8 bases and J dropped 7 bases, with 12 bases sitting between them.